What follows are 5 T cell receptor beta chains derived from one specimen sequenced in a study of T cells after yellow fever vaccination. TCRdb analysed the 5' RACE reads with MiXCR anew, one entry per CDR3 protein. This sample carries hundreds of thousands of distinct CDR3 sequences, 9% to 15% of them seen once, and the ten largest clones take 15%. Sequences were derived from PBMCs, sampled on the day of the yellow fever booster vaccination. All receptors come from a man aged 30 to 39 who received the YFV17D yellow fever vaccine.

This clonotype was counted between two and nine times. V usage is TRBV20-1 and J usage is TRBJ1-5; 11 bases map to TRBD1. Germline CDR1 DFQATT, CDR2 SNEGSKA (reference sequence). This CDR3 has 14 amino acids. Trimming removed 3 bases from V and 7 bases from J; junction bases left unmatched: 5. The CDR3 DNA reads as TGCAGTGCTAGGAAGGACAGGGGGCGGCAGCCCCAGCATTTT. Its protein product is CSARKDRGRQPQHF.

This clonotype was detected a few times. The rearrangement links TRBV29-1 to TRBJ2-7, with 7 bases lining up with TRBD1. J lost 5 bases, V lost 6 bases, and 4 bases had no gene match. The CDR3 is made up of 11 amino acids. The germline CDR1 and CDR2 sequences are SQVTM and ANQGSEA. The CDR3 sequence is CSVSTGNEQYF. For the CDR3, the DNA is TGCAGCGTCTCGACAGGGAACGAGCAGTACTTC.

This chain's CDR3 is CASSPGTSERSDEQFF. For the CDR3, the DNA is TGTGCCAGCAGCCCCGGGACTAGCGAACGGAGTGATGAGCAGTTCTTC. This chain joins TRBV11-3 and TRBJ2-1; 10 nucleotides agree with TRBD2. The ends lost 5 bases at V and 8 bases at J; junction bases unmatched: 12. The CDR3 consists of 16 residues. Per germline, CDR1 SGHNT and CDR2 YENEEA.

V and J are TRBV5-1 and TRBJ2-7; 7 bases map to TRBD1. Germline V CDR1 and CDR2: SGHRS, YFSETQ. V lost 4 bases and J lost 3; bases outside the gene matches: 10. There are 15 residues in the CDR3. The CDR3 sequence: CASSRRTGFDYEQYF. The CDR3 DNA reads TGCGCCAGCAGCCGTAGGACAGGTTTTGACTACGAGCAGTACTTC.

This clonotype showed up just a few times. V gene TRBV15 combines with J gene TRBJ2-7; D gene uncertain. The CDR3 extends over 12 amino acids. The germline gives CDR1 LNHNV, CDR2 YYDKDF (reference sequence). Trimming pared 2 bases from V and 4 bases from J, leaving 6 bases between. The CDR3 spells CATSRSNYEQYF. CDR3 nucleotides: TGTGCCACCAGCAGATCGAATTACGAGCAGTACTTC.